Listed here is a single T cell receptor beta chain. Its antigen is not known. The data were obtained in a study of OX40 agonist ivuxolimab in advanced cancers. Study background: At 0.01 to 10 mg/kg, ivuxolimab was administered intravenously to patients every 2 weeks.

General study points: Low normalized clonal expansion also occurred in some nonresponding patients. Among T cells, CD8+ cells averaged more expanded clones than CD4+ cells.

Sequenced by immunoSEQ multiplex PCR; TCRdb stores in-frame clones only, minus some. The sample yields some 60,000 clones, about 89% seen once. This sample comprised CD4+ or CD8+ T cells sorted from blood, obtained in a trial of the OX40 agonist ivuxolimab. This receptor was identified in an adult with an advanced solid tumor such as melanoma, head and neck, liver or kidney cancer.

The CDR3 region has the DNA TGCGCCAGCAGCTTGGGTTACGGGCAGGGGGCTAATGAGCAGTACTTC. As protein: CASSLGYGQGANEQYF. The chain carries TRBV5-1 and TRBJ2-7; 8 bases fit TRBD1. CDR1 is SGHRS and CDR2 is YFSETQ in the germline V gene. The CDR3 is 16 residues long. The ends lost 0 bases at V and 7 bases at J; junction bases unmatched: 12.